What follows are 14 T cell receptor beta chains derived from one specimen sequenced in a study of CD8+CD57+ T cells in acquired aplastic anemia. CD8+CD57+ cell expansion had been shown by flow cytometry in patients chosen for sequencing. The study profiled TCR beta VDJ and CDR3 using genomic DNA as template. TCRdb ran MiXCR on the reads and lists one entry per CDR3 protein. The sample yields about 190,000 distinct CDR3 sequences, around 45% seen once. The specimen sequenced was sorted CD4+, CD8+, or CD8+CD57+ T cells (not recorded which) from PBMCs. These receptors originate from a human donor with aplastic anemia.

This clonotype has a handful of counts. This chain joins TRBV9 and TRBJ2-7; a weak D match, TRBD2 (5 bases). The V and J ends lost 1 base and 5 bases respectively, with 16 bases between them. Germline CDR1 and CDR2: SGDLS and YYNGEE. This CDR3 spans 15 amino acids. The CDR3 nucleotides are TGTGCCAGCAGCGTATCGGGAAACCCTTCAAACGAGCAGTACTTC. It translates to CASSVSGNPSNEQYF.

This clonotype was recorded at least ten times. This sequence joins TRBV6-1 and TRBJ1-2; D gene uncertain. The CDR3 is 13 amino acids. CDR1 is MNHNS and CDR2 is SASEGT in the germline V gene. The V gene lost 7 bases and the J gene lost 0 bases, with 9 bases spanning the gap. CDR3 in DNA: TGTGCCAGCACAGTCACAACTAACTATGGCTACACCTTC. It is translated as CASTVTTNYGYTF.

In nucleotides, the CDR3 is TGTGCCAGCAGCGGTGAAATTTACGGTCGTAGCACAGATACGCAGTATTTT. Its protein product is CASSGEIYGRSTDTQYF. The chain combines TRBV2 with TRBJ2-3; D uncertain. The CDR3 is 17 residues long. Trimming took 6 bases from V and 0 from J, leaving 19 bases between them. Germline-derived CDR1 and CDR2 are SNHLY and FYNNEI. Full variable domain (outside the CDR3, taken from reference TRBV2 and TRBJ2-3): EPEVTQTPSHQVTQMGQEVILRCVPISNHLYFYWYRQILGQKVEFLVSFYNNEISEKSEIFDDQFSVERPDGSNFTLKIRSTKLEDSAMYFCASSGEIYGRSTDTQYFGPGTRLTVL.

The chain recombines TRBV14 with TRBJ2-7; 7 nucleotides align to TRBD2. CDR1 is SGHDN and CDR2 is FVKESK in the germline V gene. This CDR3 contains 15 residues. With 4 bases clipped from V and 4 bases from J, the junction kept 10 bases outside the gene matches. CDR3 in DNA: TGTGCCAGCAGCCTTACCCGGGACTATCGGTACGAGCAGTACTTC. This codes for CASSLTRDYRYEQYF.

This clonotype was recorded many times. It is unclear where the CDR3 begins or ends on the DNA, so no DNA is shown, and the CDR3 is as TCRdb lists it. The rearrangement links TRBV20-1 to TRBJ2-7; the table's D call of TRBD2 was not tested on the DNA. CDR1 and CDR2 from the germline V gene are DFQATT and SNEGSKA (reference sequence). The CDR3 length equals 16 residues, ends included. This CDR3 is CSAPLSSRDFGNEQYF.

This chain links TRBV7-6 with TRBJ2-5; 7 bases agree with TRBD1. CDR3 size: 18 residues. After removal of 2 bases from V and 1 base from J, the junction contained 13 bases not matched to a gene. Per the germline V gene, CDR1 is SGHVS and CDR2 is FNYEAQ. The CDR3 reads CASSLSPPGQTTQETQYF. CDR3 nucleotide sequence: TGTGCCAGCAGCTTATCCCCTCCGGGACAGACAACCCAAGAGACCCAGTACTTC.

This clonotype was seen a few times. The chain employs TRBV29-1 and TRBJ1-2, with TRBD1 as a possible D gene (5 bases). Trimming shortened V by 5 bases and J by 4 bases, and 11 bases separated the two germline ends. Germline CDR1 SQVTM, CDR2 ANQGSEA. CDR3 size: 12 residues. CDR3 region: CSVSSGTYGYTF. CDR3 sequence (DNA): TGCAGCGTTTCATCTGGGACCTATGGCTACACCTTC.

The chain uses TRBV24-1 and TRBJ2-1; TRBD2 might be the D (6 bases). CDR1 and CDR2 (germline): KGHDR, SFDVKD. The CDR3 runs 17 residues. V was clipped by 9 bases and J by 0 bases, with 20 bases between them. The CDR3 region has the DNA TGTGCCACCCAGACTGGGGGGAGACAGAGCTCCTACAATGAGCAGTTCTTC. This encodes CATQTGGRQSSYNEQFF.

This clonotype was detected ten times or more. The chain couples TRBV7-2 to TRBJ2-6, with no clear D. Germline V CDR1 and CDR2: SGHTA, FQGNSA. This CDR3 has 18 amino acids. V shed 2 bases and J shed 0 bases, with 14 bases lying between them. The CDR3 coding sequence is TGTGCCAGCAGCTTATCGCTCGCCGGCAGCTCTGGGGCCAACGTCCTGACTTTC. Translating gives CASSLSLAGSSGANVLTF. Complete variable domain (other parts from reference TRBV7-2 and TRBJ2-6): GAGVSQSPSNKVTEKGKDVELRCDPISGHTALYWYRQSLGQGLEFLIYFQGNSAPDKSGLPSDRFSAERTGGSVSTLTIQRTQQEDSAVYLCASSLSLAGSSGANVLTFGAGSRLTVL.

V and J are TRBV29-1 and TRBJ2-7, with D possibly being TRBD1 (5 bases). V lost 5 bases and J 6 bases, leaving 17 bases between the germline ends. Germline-derived CDR1 and CDR2 are SQVTM and ANQGSEA. CDR3 length: 13 residues. DNA of the CDR3: TGCAGCGTTTTAGGCACAGGCCAAGCCGAGCAGTACTTC. It codes for CSVLGTGQAEQYF.

This rearrangement joins TRBV10-3 to TRBJ1-1; TRBD1 matches at 7 bases. The CDR3 spans 15 residues. Germline V lookup: CDR1 ENHRY, CDR2 SYGVKD. V trimming: 9 bases; J trimming: 0 bases; junction bases outside the gene matches: 10. The CDR3 nucleotides are TGTGCCATTCGACAGGGAATTACCTTGAACACTGAAGCTTTCTTT. Its protein is CAIRQGITLNTEAFF.

V is TRBV19 and J is TRBJ1-2; D ambiguous. The V gene's germline CDR1 is LNHDA and CDR2 SQIVND (reference sequence). The CDR3 totals 12 residues. The ends were cut back, 2 bases at V and 5 bases at J, with 6 bases in the middle. For the CDR3, the DNA is TGTGCCAGTAGTATACACTCATATGGCTACACCTTC. Protein: CASSIHSYGYTF.

This CDR3 is CASSLYLTYEQYF. CDR3 DNA sequence: TGTGCCAGCAGCTTATACTTGACGTACGAGCAGTACTTC. The chain employs TRBV7-2 and TRBJ2-7; D is unclear. V was pared by 2 bases and J by 4 bases, with 9 bases between. This CDR3 region has 13 residues. Germline CDR1 is SGHTA and CDR2 is FQGNSA. The full variable domain, with the rest looked up from reference TRBV7-2 and TRBJ2-7, is GAGVSQSPSNKVTEKGKDVELRCDPISGHTALYWYRQSLGQGLEFLIYFQGNSAPDKSGLPSDRFSAERTGGSVSTLTIQRTQQEDSAVYLCASSLYLTYEQYFGPGTRLTVT.

V is TRBV10-1 and J is TRBJ1-1, with D unresolved. CDR1 and CDR2 from the germline V gene are WNHNN and SYGVQD (reference sequence). V dropped 3 bases and J dropped 2 bases, with 7 bases sitting between them. This CDR3 has 13 amino acids. CDR3 in amino acids: CASSDEKNTEAFF. CDR3 sequence (DNA): TGCGCCAGCAGTGACGAAAAAAACACTGAAGCTTTCTTT.